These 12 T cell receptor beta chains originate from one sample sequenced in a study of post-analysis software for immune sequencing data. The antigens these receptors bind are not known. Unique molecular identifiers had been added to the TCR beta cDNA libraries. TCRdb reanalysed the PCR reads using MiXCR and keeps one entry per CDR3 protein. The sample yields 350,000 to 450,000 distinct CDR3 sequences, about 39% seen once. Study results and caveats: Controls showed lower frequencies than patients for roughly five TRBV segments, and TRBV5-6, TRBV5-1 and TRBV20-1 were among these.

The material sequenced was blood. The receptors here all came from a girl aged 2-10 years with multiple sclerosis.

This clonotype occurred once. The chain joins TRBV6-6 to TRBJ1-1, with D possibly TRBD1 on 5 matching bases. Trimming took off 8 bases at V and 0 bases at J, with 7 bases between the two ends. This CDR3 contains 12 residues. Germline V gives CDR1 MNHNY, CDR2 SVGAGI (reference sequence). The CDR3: CASGHLNTEAFF. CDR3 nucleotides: TGTGCCAGCGGACATTTGAACACTGAAGCTTTCTTT.

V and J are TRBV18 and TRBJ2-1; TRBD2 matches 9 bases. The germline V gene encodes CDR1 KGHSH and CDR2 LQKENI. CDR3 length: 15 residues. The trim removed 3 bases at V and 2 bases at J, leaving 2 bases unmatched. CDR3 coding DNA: TGTGCCAGCTCACCGGCTAGCGGGACCTACAATGAGCAGTTCTTC. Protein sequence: CASSPASGTYNEQFF. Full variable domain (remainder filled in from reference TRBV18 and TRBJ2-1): NAGVMQNPRHLVRRRGQEARLRCSPMKGHSHVYWYRQLPEEGLKFMVYLQKENIIDESGMPKERFSAEFPKEGPSILRIQQVVRGDSAAYFCASSPASGTYNEQFFGPGTRLTVL.

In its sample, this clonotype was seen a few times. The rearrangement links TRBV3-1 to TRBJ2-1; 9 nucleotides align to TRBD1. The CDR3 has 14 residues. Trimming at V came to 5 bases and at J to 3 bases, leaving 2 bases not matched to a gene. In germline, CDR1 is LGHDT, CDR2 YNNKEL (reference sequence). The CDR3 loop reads CASSSGQGYNEQFF. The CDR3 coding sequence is TGTGCCAGCAGCTCGGGACAGGGCTACAATGAGCAGTTCTTC.

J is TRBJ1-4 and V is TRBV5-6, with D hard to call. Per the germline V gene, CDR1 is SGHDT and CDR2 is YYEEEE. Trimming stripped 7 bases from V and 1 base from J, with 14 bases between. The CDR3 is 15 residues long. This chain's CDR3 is CASRSWGGTNEKLFF. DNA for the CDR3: TGTGCCAGCCGGAGCTGGGGAGGAACTAATGAAAAACTGTTTTTT.

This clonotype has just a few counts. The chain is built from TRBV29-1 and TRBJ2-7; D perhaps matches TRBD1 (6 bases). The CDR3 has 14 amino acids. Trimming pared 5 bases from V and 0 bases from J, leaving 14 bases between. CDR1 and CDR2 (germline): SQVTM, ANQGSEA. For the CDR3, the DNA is TGCAGCGTTTCCGGGACACACTTCTCCTACGAGCAGTACTTC. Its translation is CSVSGTHFSYEQYF.

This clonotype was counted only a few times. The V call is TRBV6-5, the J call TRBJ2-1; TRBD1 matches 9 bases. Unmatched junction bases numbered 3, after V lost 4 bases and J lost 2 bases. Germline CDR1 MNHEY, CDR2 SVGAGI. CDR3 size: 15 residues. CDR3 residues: CASSLRTGAYNEQFF. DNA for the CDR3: TGTGCCAGCAGTTTGCGGACAGGGGCCTACAATGAGCAGTTCTTC.

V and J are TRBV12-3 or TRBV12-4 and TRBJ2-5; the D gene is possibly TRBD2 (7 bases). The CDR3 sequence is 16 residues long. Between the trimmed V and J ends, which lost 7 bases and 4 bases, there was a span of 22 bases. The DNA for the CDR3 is TGTGCCAGCACCCTACTTACCAAAGGGGGGGGAGAGACCCAGTACTTC. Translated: CASTLLTKGGGETQYF.

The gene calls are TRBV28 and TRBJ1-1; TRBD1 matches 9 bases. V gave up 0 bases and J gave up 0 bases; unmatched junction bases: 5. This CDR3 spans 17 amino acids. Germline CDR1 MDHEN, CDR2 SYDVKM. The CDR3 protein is CASSLWPGTGLNTEAFF. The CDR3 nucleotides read TGTGCCAGCAGTTTATGGCCGGGGACAGGGTTGAACACTGAAGCTTTCTTT. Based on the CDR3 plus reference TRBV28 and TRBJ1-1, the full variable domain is DVKVTQSSRYLVKRTGEKVFLECVQDMDHENMFWYRQDPGLGLRLIYFSYDVKMKEKGDIPEGYSVSREKKERFSLILESASTNQTSMYLCASSLWPGTGLNTEAFFGQGTRLTVV.

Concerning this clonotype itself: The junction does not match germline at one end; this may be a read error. CDR3 loop: CACSPTGGNGYTF. The DNA for the CDR3 is TGTGCCTGCAGTCCTACAGGGGGCAACGGCTACACCTTC. The chain carries TRBV6-5 and TRBJ1-2; 9 nucleotides align to TRBD1. This CDR3 spans 13 amino acids. Germline values: CDR1 MNHEY, CDR2 SVGAGI.

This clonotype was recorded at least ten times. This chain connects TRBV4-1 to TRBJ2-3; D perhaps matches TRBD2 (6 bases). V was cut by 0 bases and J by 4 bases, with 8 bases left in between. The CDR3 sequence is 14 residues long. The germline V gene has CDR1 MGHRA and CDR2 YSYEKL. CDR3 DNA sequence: TGCGCCAGCAGCCAAGAGGGGGGATCAGATACGCAGTATTTT. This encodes CASSQEGGSDTQYF.

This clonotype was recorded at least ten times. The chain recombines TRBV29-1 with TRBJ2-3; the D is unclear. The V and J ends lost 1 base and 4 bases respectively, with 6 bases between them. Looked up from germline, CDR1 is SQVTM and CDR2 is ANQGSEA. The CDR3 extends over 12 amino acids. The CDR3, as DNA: TGCAGCGTTGAAGCCGGAGCAGATACGCAGTATTTT. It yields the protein CSVEAGADTQYF.

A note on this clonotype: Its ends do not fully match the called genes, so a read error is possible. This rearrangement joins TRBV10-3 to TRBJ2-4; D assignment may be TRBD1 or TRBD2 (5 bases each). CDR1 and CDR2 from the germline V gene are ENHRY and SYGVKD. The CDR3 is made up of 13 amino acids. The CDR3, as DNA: TGTGTCATCAGGGAGTCAACGGAAAACATTCAGTACTTC. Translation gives CVIRESTENIQYF.